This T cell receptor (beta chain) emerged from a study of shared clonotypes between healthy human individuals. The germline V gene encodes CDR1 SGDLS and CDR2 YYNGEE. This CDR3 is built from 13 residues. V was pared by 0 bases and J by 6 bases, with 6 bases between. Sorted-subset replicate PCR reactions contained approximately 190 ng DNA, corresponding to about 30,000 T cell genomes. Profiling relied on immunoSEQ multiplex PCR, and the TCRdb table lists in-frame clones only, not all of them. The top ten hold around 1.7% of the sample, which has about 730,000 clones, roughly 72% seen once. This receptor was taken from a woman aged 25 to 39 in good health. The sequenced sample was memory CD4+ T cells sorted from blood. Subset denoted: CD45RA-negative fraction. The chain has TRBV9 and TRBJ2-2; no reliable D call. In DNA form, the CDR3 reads TGTGCCAGCAGCGTAGAAGGGTCCGGGGAGCTGTTTTTT. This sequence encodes CASSVEGSGELFF.